This T cell receptor beta chain was profiled in a study of shared clonotypes between healthy human individuals. About the research overall: There were three CD4 naive, three CD4 memory, two CD8 naive and one CD8 memory plates per donor.

CDR1 is SGHTA, CDR2 FQGNSA, per germline. The length of the CDR3 is 13 residues. Trimming removed 5 bases at V and 3 bases at J, with 10 bases between. As regards this clone: In the same sample, other DNA sequences code for this CDR3.

The method was immunoSEQ multiplex PCR; TCRdb's version includes in-frame clones alone and lacks a portion of them. The sample yields around 720,000 clones, more than 70% seen once. The origin of this receptor is a woman younger than 45 in good health. The V and J genes are TRBV7-2 and TRBJ1-1; D is ambiguous. Sequenced sample: memory CD4+ T cells sorted from blood. The subset is: CD45RA-negative fraction. The CDR3, as DNA: TGTGCCAGCAGCCCTCAAAGGGACACTGAAGCTTTCTTT. This gives the protein CASSPQRDTEAFF.